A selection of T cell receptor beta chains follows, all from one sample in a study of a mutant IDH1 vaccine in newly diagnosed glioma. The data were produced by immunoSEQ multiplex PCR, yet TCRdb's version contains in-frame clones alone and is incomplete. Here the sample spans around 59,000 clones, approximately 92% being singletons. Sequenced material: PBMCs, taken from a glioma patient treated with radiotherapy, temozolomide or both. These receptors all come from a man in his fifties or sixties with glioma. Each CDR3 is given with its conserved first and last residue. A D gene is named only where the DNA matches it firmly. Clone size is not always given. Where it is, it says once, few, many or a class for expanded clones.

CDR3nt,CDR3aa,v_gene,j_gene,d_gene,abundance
TGTGCCATCAGGAAAGGTGAGGGGTCACTGAACACTGAAGCTTTCTTT,CAIRKGEGSLNTEAFF,TRBV10-3,TRBJ1-1,-,-
TGTGCCAGCAGTGAAGGACCGACTAGCGGGACGAACACCGGGGAGCTGTTTTTT,CASSEGPTSGTNTGELFF,TRBV6-1,TRBJ2-2,TRBD2,-
TGTGCCAGCAGCCCTGGGATCAGCAATCAGCCCCAGCATTTT,CASSPGISNQPQHF,TRBV7-8,TRBJ1-5,-,-
TGCAGCGTTGAGGAGGTGGGCAATCAGCCCCAGCATTTT,CSVEEVGNQPQHF,TRBV29-1,TRBJ1-5,-,-
TGTGCCAGCAGTTACCAGCAGGGGAACACCGGGGAGCTGTTTTTT,CASSYQQGNTGELFF,TRBV6-5,TRBJ2-2,-,-
TGTGCCAGCAGCTTCGGACAGATGAACACTGAAGCTTTCTTT,CASSFGQMNTEAFF,TRBV7-8,TRBJ1-1,-,-
TGTGCCAGCAGACAGGGGTTACCCTACAATGAGCAGTTCTTC,CASRQGLPYNEQFF,TRBV6-5,TRBJ2-1,TRBD1,-
TGTGCCAGCAGCTCACCAGCGAACACCGGGGAGCTGTTTTTT,CASSSPANTGELFF,TRBV5-6,TRBJ2-2,-,-
TGCGCCAGCAGCTTGGGGGGGCCAGACTATGGCTACACCTTC,CASSLGGPDYGYTF,TRBV5-1,TRBJ1-2,-,-
TGTGCCAGCACTACAATGGGGGGGGGCTACGAGCAGTACTTC,CASTTMGGGYEQYF,TRBV28,TRBJ2-7,TRBD2,-
TGTGCCAGCAGTTACTCGGGACAGGGCGGCTATGGCTACACCTTC,CASSYSGQGGYGYTF,TRBV6-5,TRBJ1-2,TRBD1,once
TGCAGTGCCACTTGGGAGGAGACCCAGTACTTC,CSATWEETQYF,TRBV20-1,TRBJ2-5,-,-
TGTGCCAGCAGGAGTGCAGGGAGGAAGGACTACGAGCAGTACTTC,CASRSAGRKDYEQYF,TRBV28,TRBJ2-7,-,-
TGTGCCAGCAGTTTATCCAGGGTTGGGACTGAAGCTTTCTTT,CASSLSRVGTEAFF,TRBV28,TRBJ1-1,-,-
TGTGCCAGCAGTTTGTCCCAGGCAGGGAGCCAGCCCCAGCATTTT,CASSLSQAGSQPQHF,TRBV27,TRBJ1-5,-,-
TGTGCCAGCACCTCGTTTATGGGGACCGGGGTTAATTCACCCCTCCACTTT,CASTSFMGTGVNSPLHF,TRBV7-2,TRBJ1-6,-,-
TGTGCCAGCAGCCAAGCCGGGACATTAAGGGTCCATGAAGCTTTCTTT,CASSQAGTLRVHEAFF,TRBV14,TRBJ1-1,-,-
TGTGCCAGCAGCTTGGCCTTTGGCTACAATGAGCAGTTCTTC,CASSLAFGYNEQFF,TRBV5-5,TRBJ2-1,-,-
TGTGCCAGCAGCTTCCGACAGGGTCGGGGCACCGGGGAGCTGTTTTTT,CASSFRQGRGTGELFF,TRBV11-2,TRBJ2-2,TRBD1,-
TGTGCCAGCTCACCGAGCGTACAGGGGGCCTCACCCCTCCACTTT,CASSPSVQGASPLHF,TRBV18,TRBJ1-6,TRBD1,once
TGTGCCAGCTCACCCTCAGGGTCCGGGGAGCTGTTTTTT,CASSPSGSGELFF,TRBV18,TRBJ2-2,-,-
TGTGCCACCAGCAGAGATCGACGGACTGCGAACACCGGGGAGCTGTTTTTT,CATSRDRRTANTGELFF,TRBV15,TRBJ2-2,-,-
TGTGCCACCAGTCTACGGACAGGTGGGAACTACGAGCAGTACTTC,CATSLRTGGNYEQYF,TRBV15,TRBJ2-7,TRBD1,-
TGTGCCAGCAGCCTAGATTTAGAGCGGGTCCAGGAGCCCCAGCATTTT,CASSLDLERVQEPQHF,TRBV7-8,TRBJ1-5,-,-
TGTGCCAGCAGCTTAGGGACTCCCCCCAATGAGCAGTTCTTC,CASSLGTPPNEQFF,TRBV5-8,TRBJ2-1,-,-
TGTGCCAGCAGCTCGCAATCGGACAGAGCGTCGAGAAACACCATATATTTT,CASSSQSDRASRNTIYF,TRBV21-1,TRBJ1-3,-,-